The entry that follows covers one T cell receptor beta chain sequence. The antigen remains unidentified. Researchers ran the PCR with 60 Vbeta and 13 Jbeta primers. The assay was immunoSEQ multiplex PCR, and TCRdb's table has in-frame clones only and misses some. The sample records over 150,000 clones, around 63% being singletons. This CDR3 spans 15 amino acids. Trimming took 7 bases from V and 7 from J; bases not matched to a gene: 15. In germline, CDR1 is MNHNY, CDR2 SVGAGI (reference sequence). The data are from a study of cytomegalovirus exposure and HLA in healthy donors. General study points: A later analysis found TCR association rates differed by HLA locus, highest for DRB1 and lowest for HLA-C. Rarity marked most TCR sequences, yet some public TCRs occurred in many donors. Cytomegalovirus association was listed for 164 TCR beta chains. There were some V segments, including TRBV6-2 and TRBV6-3, excluded as indistinguishable.

The clonotype was recovered from a woman aged 18-29 years in good health and CMV-seropositive. This chain joins TRBV6-6 and TRBJ1-2; 7 positions match TRBD1. The material sequenced was PBMCs. The CDR3 nucleotides are TGTGCCAGCACTATCAGACAGGGAGTAGTTGGTGGCTACACCTTC. Amino acids: CASTIRQGVVGGYTF.